Below are 24 T cell receptor beta chains sequenced from a single sample in a study of response to subunit inactivated influenza vaccine. TCRdb re-derived calls from the RT-PCR reads in MiXCR, one entry per CDR3 protein. The profile covers about 570,000 distinct CDR3 sequences, with about 10% appearing a single time and 9.5% to 13% taken by the ten largest. The sample consisted of PBMCs from blood, taken on the day of vaccination. The receptors originated from a man aged 45-65 years who received an inactivated influenza vaccine.

In its sample, this clonotype was seen a few times. The genes are TRBV4-2 and TRBJ2-3; D is perhaps TRBD2 (6 bases). The V gene lost 4 bases and the J gene lost 2 bases, with 16 bases spanning the gap. Looked up from germline, CDR1 is LGHNA and CDR2 is YNFKEQ. The CDR3 runs to 16 residues. The CDR3 DNA is TGTGCCAGCAGCCCCAGCGATAGCGGCTACACAGATACGCAGTATTTT. Translating gives CASSPSDSGYTDTQYF.

This clonotype was seen a few times. This chain links TRBV29-1 with TRBJ2-1; 7 bases fit TRBD2. The CDR3 runs 17 residues. Germline V CDR1 and CDR2: SQVTM, ANQGSEA. Trimming removed 4 bases from V and 0 bases from J; junction bases left unmatched: 12. DNA of the CDR3: TGCAGCGTTGTACCGCGTCGGGGAGGGAGCTCCTACAATGAGCAGTTCTTC. This encodes CSVVPRRGGSSYNEQFF.

This clonotype was observed a few times. The chain combines TRBV6-5 with TRBJ2-3; no reliable D call. Germline lookup yields CDR1 MNHEY and CDR2 SVGAGI. This CDR3 comprises 16 residues. The V end lost 4 bases, the J end lost 0 bases, and 14 bases lay between the germline ends. Here the CDR3 DNA reads TGTGCCAGCAGTTCCCGTGTTAAAACTAGCACAGATACGCAGTATTTT. Its protein is CASSSRVKTSTDTQYF.

Note on this clonotype: This may arise from a read error, as a much more abundant clone is one base away. The rearrangement joins TRBV5-1 to TRBJ2-2, with D perhaps matching TRBD2 (5 bases). In germline, CDR1 is SGHRS, CDR2 YFSETQ. The CDR3 has 14 amino acids. V was cut by 2 bases and J by 6 bases, with 11 bases left in between. The CDR3 nucleotides are TGCGCCAGCAGCTTAGACTATTCTTCCGGGGAGCTGTTTTTT. It is translated as CASSLDYSSGELFF.

V usage is TRBV5-1 and J usage is TRBJ2-7; 13 nucleotides agree with TRBD2. Trimming removed 4 bases from V and 6 bases from J; junction bases left unmatched: 7. Germline values: CDR1 SGHRS, CDR2 YFSETQ. This CDR3 comprises 15 residues. The CDR3 DNA sequence: TGCGCCAGCAGCAGAGGGACTAGCGGGGTGTCCGAGCAGTACTTC. Protein: CASSRGTSGVSEQYF.

J is TRBJ2-4 and V is TRBV29-1; no clear D. Germline CDR1 is SQVTM and CDR2 is ANQGSEA. The CDR3 loop spans 12 amino acids. The V end was cut by 3 bases, the J end by 0 bases, with 3 bases between. CDR3 protein: CSVDLAKNIQYF. DNA for the CDR3: TGCAGCGTTGACCTAGCCAAAAACATTCAGTACTTC. The full variable domain, rest sourced from reference TRBV29-1 and TRBJ2-4, is SAVISQKPSRDICQRGTSLTIQCQVDSQVTMMFWYRQQPGQSLTLIATANQGSEATYESGFVIDKFPISRPNLTFSTLTVSNMSPEDSSIYLCSVDLAKNIQYFGAGTRLSVL.

This CDR3 reads CASSEQGGGYEQYF. CDR3 sequence (DNA): TGTGCCAGCAGTGAGCAGGGGGGAGGATACGAGCAGTACTTC. The V call is TRBV6-4, the J call TRBJ2-7, with D maybe TRBD1 (7 bases). Looked up from germline, CDR1 is MRHNA and CDR2 is SNTAGT. V was pared by 3 bases and J by 4 bases, with 13 bases between. CDR3 length equals 14 residues.

The rearrangement links TRBV14 to TRBJ2-2, with D perhaps TRBD1 (5 bases). Deletions cut 3 bases from V and 1 base from J, with 15 bases between. The CDR3 extends over 17 amino acids. The V gene's germline CDR1 is SGHDN and CDR2 FVKESK. The CDR3 loop is CASSHRSWGENTGELFF. CDR3 bases: TGTGCCAGCAGCCATCGAAGCTGGGGCGAGAACACCGGGGAGCTGTTTTTT.

Only a few counts were recorded for this clonotype. V and J are TRBV12-3 or TRBV12-4 and TRBJ1-5; D call uncertain. The V end was cut by 1 base, the J end by 1 base, with 8 bases between. The CDR3 loop spans 15 amino acids. This chain's CDR3 is CASSLGQISNQPQHF. For the CDR3, the DNA is TGTGCCAGCAGTTTAGGGCAGATAAGCAATCAGCCCCAGCATTTT.

The chain has TRBV9 and TRBJ2-7, with TRBD1 matching over 11 bases. This CDR3 has 15 amino acids. The trim removed 3 bases at V and 6 bases at J, leaving 8 bases unmatched. Per the germline V gene, CDR1 is SGDLS and CDR2 is YYNGEE. CDR3 loop: CASSAFGQGAGEQYF. As DNA, the CDR3 is TGTGCCAGCAGCGCCTTTGGACAGGGGGCTGGCGAGCAGTACTTC.

There are a few counts of this clonotype. CDR3 bases: TGTGCCATCAGTGAGTCGCCCCCGGGACTCAACTACGAGCAGTACTTC. Translated, it gives CAISESPPGLNYEQYF. The chain combines TRBV10-3 with TRBJ2-7; tentatively, D is TRBD2 (6 bases). This CDR3 has 16 residues. Trimming took off 0 bases at V and 3 bases at J, with 15 bases between the two ends. Germline V gives CDR1 ENHRY, CDR2 SYGVKD.

The chain links TRBV6-5 to TRBJ2-1; 16 bases align to TRBD2. The CDR3 runs to 19 residues. The germline V gene encodes CDR1 MNHEY and CDR2 SVGAGI. Losses at the gene ends were 4 bases for V and 2 bases for J; bases not matched to a gene: 8. As DNA, the CDR3 is TGTGCCAGCAGTTTAACCGGGACTAGCGGGAGGGCCCCCTACAATGAGCAGTTCTTC. Protein: CASSLTGTSGRAPYNEQFF.

This clonotype was detected ten times or more. The chain links TRBV20-1 to TRBJ2-1, with 8 bases that match TRBD2. J was trimmed by 7 bases and V by 2 bases; bases with no gene match: 4. The CDR3 spans 13 residues. Looked up from germline, CDR1 is DFQATT and CDR2 is SNEGSKA (reference sequence). The CDR3 protein is CSARSGRSNEQFF. The CDR3 DNA reads as TGCAGTGCTAGAAGCGGGAGATCTAATGAGCAGTTCTTC.

This clonotype was picked up many times. The chain is built from TRBV29-1 and TRBJ2-7, with TRBD1 matching 9 bases. The germline V gene has CDR1 SQVTM and CDR2 ANQGSEA. The V gene end was trimmed by 6 bases and the J gene end by 5 bases; junction bases not matched to a gene: 11. The CDR3 totals 14 residues. The CDR3 loop is CSVETGTGLNEQYF. DNA of the CDR3: TGCAGCGTGGAAACCGGGACAGGGCTAAACGAGCAGTACTTC.

This chain uses TRBV10-3 with TRBJ2-2, with D possibly TRBD1 on 5 matching bases. This CDR3 has 14 residues. The V gene lost 4 bases and the J gene lost 5 bases, with 11 bases spanning the gap. From germline, CDR1 is ENHRY and CDR2 SYGVKD. CDR3 sequence (DNA): TGTGCCATCAGTGCCCTCCAGGGTACCGGGGAGCTGTTTTTT. It encodes CAISALQGTGELFF.

V is TRBV29-1 and J is TRBJ2-1; 10 bases match TRBD1. The germline CDR1 and CDR2 sequences are SQVTM and ANQGSEA. The CDR3 runs to 15 residues. V lost 7 bases and J lost 4; bases outside the gene matches: 10. Here the CDR3 reads CSAISGTGEYNEQFF. The CDR3 DNA follows: TGCAGCGCTATCTCCGGGACAGGGGAATACAATGAGCAGTTCTTC.

This clonotype has a count of ten or more. The chain has TRBV14 and TRBJ2-7, with 7 bases aligning to TRBD1. The CDR3 is made up of 15 amino acids. J lost 2 bases, V lost 1 base, and 5 bases had no gene match. Germline V gene sequence: CDR1 SGHDN, CDR2 FVKESK. CDR3 coding DNA: TGTGCCAGCAGCCAAGGGGGGACAGTGGCCTACGAGCAGTACTTC. Protein sequence: CASSQGGTVAYEQYF.

The chain joins TRBV3-1 to TRBJ2-3; D unclear. From germline, CDR1 is LGHDT and CDR2 YNNKEL (reference sequence). Trimming shortened V by 1 base and J by 8 bases, and 7 bases separated the two germline ends. This CDR3 spans 12 amino acids. This CDR3 is CASSQVPSTQYF. The CDR3 DNA sequence: TGTGCCAGCAGCCAAGTTCCCAGTACGCAGTATTTT.

The chain is built from TRBV6-5 and TRBJ2-3; 8 positions agree with TRBD2. Germline V lookup: CDR1 MNHEY, CDR2 SVGAGI. The CDR3 covers 16 residues. V shed 0 bases, J shed 5 bases, and the junction held 7 bases outside the gene matches. CDR3 sequence (DNA): TGTGCCAGCAGTTACTCGAGGGTAGCGGGACGAGATACGCAGTATTTT. It specifies CASSYSRVAGRDTQYF.

In this sample, this clonotype turned up many times. The genes are TRBV28 and TRBJ1-2, with TRBD1 as a possible D gene (6 bases). From germline, CDR1 is MDHEN and CDR2 SYDVKM. The CDR3 length is 14 residues. V lost 5 bases to trimming and J lost 6 bases, with 16 bases between them. The CDR3 protein is CASSDRTSSHGYTF. The CDR3 DNA is TGTGCCAGCAGTGACAGGACCTCCAGTCATGGCTACACCTTC.

This clonotype was seen a handful of times. This chain connects TRBV7-8 to TRBJ2-1; no reliable D call. Germline V gene lookup returns CDR1 SGHVS and CDR2 FQNEAQ. The germline V and J ends were trimmed by 2 bases and 4 bases, with 18 bases remaining between them. The CDR3 has 17 residues. The CDR3, as DNA: TGTGCCAGCAGCTTATCAAGGGTTGTTATAATTTACAATGAGCAGTTCTTC. The encoded protein is CASSLSRVVIIYNEQFF.

In this sample, this clonotype turned up many times. The rearrangement joins TRBV12-3 or TRBV12-4 to TRBJ2-5; no clear D gene. The CDR3 contains 14 residues. The ends were cut back, 2 bases at V and 2 bases at J, with 9 bases in the middle. CDR3 sequence (DNA): TGTGCCAGCAGTTTACGGCGGCAACAAGAGACCCAGTACTTC. Encoded protein: CASSLRRQQETQYF.

About this clonotype itself: The junction differs from germline at one of its ends, possibly a read error. The chain carries TRBV12-3 or TRBV12-4 and TRBJ1-2; possible D gene TRBD1, 5 bases. This CDR3 comprises 13 residues. The CDR3 protein is CTSSLQVNYGYTF. CDR3 in DNA: TGTACCAGCAGTTTACAGGTGAACTATGGCTACACCTTC.

The chain recombines TRBV7-9 with TRBJ2-1; TRBD2 matches 10 bases. Germline assignment: CDR1 SEHNR and CDR2 FQNEAQ (reference sequence). The J segment lost 7 bases and the V segment lost 0 bases, leaving 6 bases of the junction unmatched. The CDR3 consists of 16 residues. Written as DNA, the CDR3 is TGTGCCAGCAGCTTAGCGAGCGGGAGGGCGAGGAATGAGCAGTTCTTC. Translating gives CASSLASGRARNEQFF.